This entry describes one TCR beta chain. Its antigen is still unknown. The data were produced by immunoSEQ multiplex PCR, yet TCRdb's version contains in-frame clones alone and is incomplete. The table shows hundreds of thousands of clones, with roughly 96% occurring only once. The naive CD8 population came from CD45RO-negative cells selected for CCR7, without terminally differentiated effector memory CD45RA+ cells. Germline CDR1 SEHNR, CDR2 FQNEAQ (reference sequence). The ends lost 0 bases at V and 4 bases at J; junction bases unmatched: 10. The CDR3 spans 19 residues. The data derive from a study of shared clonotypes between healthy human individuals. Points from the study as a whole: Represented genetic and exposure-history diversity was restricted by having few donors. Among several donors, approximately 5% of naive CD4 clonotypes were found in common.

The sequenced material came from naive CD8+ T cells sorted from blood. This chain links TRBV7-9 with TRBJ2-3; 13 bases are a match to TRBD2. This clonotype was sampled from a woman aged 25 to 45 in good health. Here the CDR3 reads CASSLALLLAGGLSDTQYF. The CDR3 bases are TGTGCCAGCAGCTTAGCCCTCCTACTAGCGGGAGGGTTGTCAGATACGCAGTATTTT.